This TCR beta chain was recorded in a study of a mutant IDH1 vaccine in newly diagnosed glioma. Study in general: Males made up approximately 62% and females about 38% of treated patients, whose mean age was around 41 years. Most patients had radiochemotherapy with temozolomide before enrollment; others had one alone.

Using immunoSEQ multiplex PCR, the repertoire was profiled, and TCRdb retains in-frame clones only, with some absent. The sample has roughly 35,000 clones, approximately 91% seen once. This clone has only a few counts. Its antigen is undetermined. The time point is: baseline, week 1 (first vaccination visit). The treatment denotes: pre-vaccination baseline after standard-of-care therapy. New WHO grade 3 or 4 astrocytomas that were IDH1-mutant and ATRX-lost occurred in the donors. Germline assignment: CDR1 GTSNPN and CDR2 SVGIG (reference sequence). The CDR3 totals 14 residues. The ends were cut back, 0 bases at V and 4 bases at J, with 9 bases in the middle. General study results and limits: Vaccine-induced responses were seen in more than 90% of patients, spanning several MHC alleles.

Sequencing was performed on PBMCs, taken from a glioma patient treated with radiotherapy, temozolomide or both. The V call is TRBV30, the J call TRBJ2-2; D is unclear. This receptor was identified in a woman aged 35 to 49 with glioma. The CDR3 coding sequence is TGTGCCTGGAGTGTACTGGTGGGCACCGGGGAGCTGTTTTTT. This translates into CAWSVLVGTGELFF.